A selection of T cell receptor beta chains follows, all from one sample in a study of cytomegalovirus exposure and HLA in healthy donors. The assay was immunoSEQ multiplex PCR, and TCRdb's table has in-frame clones only and misses some. The profile covers 150,000 to 200,000 clones, with 86% appearing a single time and approximately 2.4% taken by the ten largest. The material sequenced was PBMCs. These TCRs come from a woman aged 18 to 35 in good health and CMV-seronegative. CDR3s include the opening cysteine and the closing phenylalanine or tryptophan. D genes are given only for firm matches. Clone sizes are given selectively: once, few, many, or a class where the clone is expanded.

j_call clone_size d_call v_call cdr3_nt cdr3_aa
TRBJ2-6 . . TRBV15 TGTGCCACCAGCCAGGAACGGCTCTCTGGGGCCAACGTCCTGACTTTC CATSQERLSGANVLTF
TRBJ2-3 . . TRBV19 TGTGCCAGTAGTATGTTCGGTGCGGATACGCAGTATTTT CASSMFGADTQYF
TRBJ1-6 . TRBD1 TRBV2 TGTGCCAGCATTGGACAGGGGGTGGGACCCCTCCACTTT CASIGQGVGPLHF
TRBJ2-3 . TRBD1 TRBV2 TGTGCCAGCAGAAAACAGGGGAAGGCAGATACGCAGTATTTT CASRKQGKADTQYF
TRBJ1-5 few TRBD1 TRBV18 TGTGCCAGCTCAACCGGGACAGGGGGTCATCAGCCCCAGCATTTT CASSTGTGGHQPQHF
TRBJ1-2 . TRBD1 TRBV7-8 TGTGCCAGCAGCTTACGGTCGACAGGGGGAGGTTATGGCTACACCTTC CASSLRSTGGGYGYTF
TRBJ2-5 . TRBD1 TRBV27 TGTGCCAGCAGTAGACAGGGAGAGGGGGAGACCCAGTACTTC CASSRQGEGETQYF
TRBJ2-1 . . TRBV13 TGTGCCAGCAGTCCGGGGGAGAATCCTGACTACAATGAGCAGTTCTTC CASSPGENPDYNEQFF
TRBJ2-5 . . TRBV6-1 TGTGCCAGCAGCCCCCTCCGGGTCGAGACCCAGTACTTC CASSPLRVETQYF
TRBJ2-3 . . TRBV7-8 TGTGCCAGCACCGACAAATTGGGTCGGAGCACAGATACGCAGTATTTT CASTDKLGRSTDTQYF
TRBJ2-1 . . TRBV19 TGTGCCAGTAGTATATCGCAGGGGAATGAGCAGTTCTTC CASSISQGNEQFF
TRBJ2-1 . TRBD2 TRBV28 TGTGCCAGCAGTTTGGGTACGGGGGGGACGTACAATGAGCAGTTCTTC CASSLGTGGTYNEQFF
TRBJ1-6 once . TRBV19 TGTGCCACTAACAGTTTACTTTCACCCCTCCACTTT CATNSLLSPLHF
TRBJ2-7 few TRBD1 TRBV20-1 TGCAGTGCTAGCCTAGACAGGGGGCTGTGCTTC CSASLDRGLCF
TRBJ1-3 . . TRBV5-5 TGTGCCAGCAGCTTGGGGCGGGGCAGCGTCTCCTCTGGAAACACCATATATTTT CASSLGRGSVSSGNTIYF
TRBJ1-2 . TRBD1 TRBV7-6 TGTGCCAGCAGCTCCCCGGACAGGTCTCGAGGCTACACCTTC CASSSPDRSRGYTF
TRBJ2-7 . . TRBV9 TGTGCCAGCAGCGAGGGGGGGAACTACGAGCAGTACTTC CASSEGGNYEQYF
TRBJ1-2 . . TRBV28 TGTGCCAGCAGTTCCCCCCCTAGCCAGTATGGCTACACCTTC CASSSPPSQYGYTF
TRBJ2-1 few . TRBV6-4 TGTGCCAGCAGTGAAAATAGTGTAGATGAGCAGTTCTTC CASSENSVDEQFF
TRBJ1-4 . . TRBV10-3 TGTGCCATCAGTGACCCGGGGGACTCGAACGAAAAACTGTTTTTT CAISDPGDSNEKLFF
TRBJ2-7 . . TRBV30 TGTGCCTGGACCAGAAACAGGGACGAGCAGTACTTC CAWTRNRDEQYF
TRBJ1-1 . . TRBV9 TGTGCCAGCAGCGTAGTGGAGGGGAACACTGAAGCTTTCTTT CASSVVEGNTEAFF
TRBJ1-2 . . TRBV6-5 TGTGCCAGCAGTCCCCGGGGCTATGGCTACACCTTC CASSPRGYGYTF
TRBJ2-5 . . TRBV28 TGTGCCAGCAGTTCCGATACAGGCTACCAAGAGACCCAGTACTTC CASSSDTGYQETQYF
TRBJ1-5 once . TRBV7-9 TGTGCCAGCAGCCCCGGTGGGACAACCAACAATCAGCCCCAGCATTTT CASSPGGTTNNQPQHF
TRBJ1-5 . . TRBV19 TGTGCCAGTTGTACGTTGAATCAGCCCCAGCATTTT CASCTLNQPQHF